The 8 T cell receptor beta chains reported below all come from one sample, sequenced in a study of PD-L1 blockade in urothelial cancer. Time point meaning: peripheral blood 6 weeks after treatment start. Data came from immunoSEQ multiplex PCR; TCRdb stores just in-frame clones and leaves some out. Of 100,000 to 150,000 clones in the sample, roughly 86% were seen once. The input for sequencing was PBMCs, taken around atezolizumab (anti-PD-L1) treatment. The source is a man in his fifties or sixties with urothelial cancer.

J is TRBJ2-1 and V is TRBV6-5, with TRBD2 matching 7 bases. J lost 9 bases, V lost 5 bases, and 10 bases had no gene match. CDR1 and CDR2 (germline): MNHEY, SVGAGI. This CDR3 contains 14 residues. The CDR3 coding sequence is TGTGCCAGCAGTGCCTCTAGCGGATTTGGTGAGCAGTTCTTC. It translates to CASSASSGFGEQFF.

V usage is TRBV10-2 and J usage is TRBJ2-5, with D tentatively TRBD1 (6 bases). Trimming left V 3 bases short and J 5 bases short, with 13 bases between. Per the germline V gene, CDR1 is WSHSY and CDR2 is SAAADI. The CDR3 covers 14 residues. This CDR3 reads CASSDQGIRETQYF. DNA for the CDR3: TGCGCCAGCAGTGATCAGGGGATACGGGAGACCCAGTACTTC.

The chain's CDR3 is CASSQDISLMNTEAFF. The CDR3 coding sequence is TGTGCCAGCAGCCAAGATATCAGTCTCATGAACACTGAAGCTTTCTTT. V and J are TRBV14 and TRBJ1-1; no clear D. Germline V lookup: CDR1 SGHDN, CDR2 FVKESK. This CDR3 has 16 amino acids. Trimming removed 0 bases at V and 0 bases at J, with 11 bases between.

This clone was detected a few times. The CDR3 DNA reads as TGTGCCAGCAGGGGGACAGGACGCCTTGAAGCTTTCTTT. Its protein is CASRGTGRLEAFF. This chain uses TRBV28 with TRBJ1-1, with 8 bases lining up with TRBD1. Per the germline V gene, CDR1 is MDHEN and CDR2 is SYDVKM. The V gene end was trimmed by 6 bases and the J gene end by 7 bases; junction bases not matched to a gene: 7. This CDR3 has 13 residues. Combining the CDR3 with reference TRBV28 and TRBJ1-1 gives the whole variable domain DVKVTQSSRYLVKRTGEKVFLECVQDMDHENMFWYRQDPGLGLRLIYFSYDVKMKEKGDIPEGYSVSREKKERFSLILESASTNQTSMYLCASRGTGRLEAFFGQGTRLTVV.

The gene calls are TRBV13 and TRBJ1-2; 7 nucleotides match TRBD1. Germline values: CDR1 PRHDT, CDR2 FYEKMQ (reference sequence). The junction had 5 bases not matched to a gene; V was cut back by 0 bases and J by 4 bases. The CDR3 runs to 15 residues. CDR3 DNA sequence: TGTGCCAGCAGCTTAGGATTGGCAGGGGGCTATGGCTACACCTTC. It codes for CASSLGLAGGYGYTF.

V and J are TRBV27 and TRBJ1-6; no firm D call. This CDR3 spans 14 amino acids. Trimming left V 4 bases short and J 3 bases short, with 7 bases between. CDR1 is MNHEY and CDR2 is SMNVEV in the germline V gene (reference sequence). The DNA for the CDR3 is TGTGCCAGCAGTTCCCGTCGCTATAATTCACCCCTCCACTTT. Its protein is CASSSRRYNSPLHF.

The chain uses TRBV28 and TRBJ2-7; 8 bases are shared with TRBD1. Trimming at V came to 8 bases and at J to 2 bases, leaving 8 bases not matched to a gene. The length of the CDR3 is 14 residues. CDR1 MDHEN and CDR2 SYDVKM come from the germline V gene. The CDR3 is CASGPPGQAYEQYF. The CDR3 coding sequence is TGTGCCAGCGGCCCTCCGGGACAGGCCTACGAGCAGTACTTC. The full variable domain, completed using reference TRBV28 and TRBJ2-7, is DVKVTQSSRYLVKRTGEKVFLECVQDMDHENMFWYRQDPGLGLRLIYFSYDVKMKEKGDIPEGYSVSREKKERFSLILESASTNQTSMYLCASGPPGQAYEQYFGPGTRLTVT.

The CDR3 DNA reads as TGTGCCAGCAGGGAGACTAGCGGAGGGAACATTCAGTACTTC. Its protein is CASRETSGGNIQYF. The chain has TRBV28 and TRBJ2-4, with 9 bases that match TRBD2. The CDR3 consists of 14 residues. With V trimmed by 6 bases and J by 7 bases, 7 bases remained unmatched. Germline V gene lookup returns CDR1 MDHEN and CDR2 SYDVKM. The full variable domain, with the rest looked up from reference TRBV28 and TRBJ2-4, is DVKVTQSSRYLVKRTGEKVFLECVQDMDHENMFWYRQDPGLGLRLIYFSYDVKMKEKGDIPEGYSVSREKKERFSLILESASTNQTSMYLCASRETSGGNIQYFGAGTRLSVL.